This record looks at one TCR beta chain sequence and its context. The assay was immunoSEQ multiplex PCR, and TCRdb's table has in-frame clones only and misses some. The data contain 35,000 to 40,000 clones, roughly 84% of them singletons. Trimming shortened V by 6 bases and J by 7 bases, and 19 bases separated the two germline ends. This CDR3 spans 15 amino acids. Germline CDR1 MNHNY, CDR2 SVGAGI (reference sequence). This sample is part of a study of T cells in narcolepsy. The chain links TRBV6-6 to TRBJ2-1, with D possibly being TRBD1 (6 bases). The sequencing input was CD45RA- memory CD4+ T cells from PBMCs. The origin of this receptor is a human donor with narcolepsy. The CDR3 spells CASSPGDPLGNEQFF. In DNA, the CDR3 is TGTGCCAGCAGCCCAGGGGACCCCCTGGGGAATGAGCAGTTCTTC.